These T cell receptor beta chains were read from a single sample in a study of early T cells in non-severe SARS-CoV-2 infection. TCRdb re-analysed the 5' RACE reads in MiXCR, keeping a single row per CDR3 protein. The sample has 100,000 to 140,000 distinct CDR3 sequences; around 10% are singletons. The specimen sequenced was whole blood. The receptors come from an adult who was a healthcare worker with PCR-confirmed SARS-CoV-2 infection or an uninfected control (not recorded which). Both conserved end residues are part of each CDR3. Fields, in order: D gene, V gene, clone size, J gene, CDR3 DNA, CDR3 protein. A D gene is named only where the DNA matches it firmly. Rows may omit the clone size; those that give it use once, few, many or a size class.

D gene: NA
V gene: TRBV28
clone size: once
J gene: TRBJ2-7
CDR3 DNA: TGTGCCAGCAGTTCGACCACCTACGAGCAGTACTTC
CDR3 protein: CASSSTTYEQYF

D gene: NA
V gene: TRBV4-2
clone size: NA
J gene: TRBJ1-4
CDR3 DNA: TGTGCCAGCAGCCTTGTACAGAGACTAAATGAAAAACTGTTTTTT
CDR3 protein: CASSLVQRLNEKLFF

D gene: TRBD2
V gene: TRBV28
clone size: many
J gene: TRBJ2-3
CDR3 DNA: TGTGCCAGCAGTTCAACGGGAGGACGCACAGATACGCAGTATTTT
CDR3 protein: CASSSTGGRTDTQYF

D gene: NA
V gene: TRBV12-3/TRBV12-4
clone size: few
J gene: TRBJ2-1
CDR3 DNA: TGTGCCAGCAGTTTAGCGCAGGACTTGGGGCAGTTCTTC
CDR3 protein: CASSLAQDLGQFF

D gene: NA
V gene: TRBV7-9
clone size: few
J gene: TRBJ2-5
CDR3 DNA: TGTGCCAGCAGCTCGGGCGGCGGTCGCGGGTGGGAGACCCAGTACTTC
CDR3 protein: CASSSGGGRGWETQYF

D gene: TRBD2
V gene: TRBV11-2
clone size: few
J gene: TRBJ2-5
CDR3 DNA: TGTGCCAGCAGCTTAGCGGGGGGAGGTGGTGGGACCCAGTACTTC
CDR3 protein: CASSLAGGGGGTQYF

D gene: NA
V gene: TRBV11-2
clone size: few
J gene: TRBJ2-1
CDR3 DNA: TGTGCCAGCAGCTTAGAGAGGGGGGGACACACACACAATGAGCAGTTCTTC
CDR3 protein: CASSLERGGHTHNEQFF

D gene: NA
V gene: TRBV12-3/TRBV12-4
clone size: many
J gene: TRBJ1-5
CDR3 DNA: TGTGCCAGCAGTTTATTTAATCAGCCCCAGCATTTT
CDR3 protein: CASSLFNQPQHF

D gene: NA
V gene: TRBV7-2
clone size: NA
J gene: TRBJ2-3
CDR3 DNA: TGTGCCAGCAGCTTAATGGACTTCACGCAGTATTTT
CDR3 protein: CASSLMDFTQYF

D gene: NA
V gene: TRBV6-6
clone size: many
J gene: TRBJ2-5
CDR3 DNA: TGTGCCAGCAGTTCTGGGACCCAGTACTTC
CDR3 protein: CASSSGTQYF

D gene: NA
V gene: TRBV2
clone size: many
J gene: TRBJ1-1
CDR3 DNA: TGTGCCAGCAGTGAAATAGGTGGCGGGGACACTGAAGCTTTCTTT
CDR3 protein: CASSEIGGGDTEAFF

D gene: TRBD1
V gene: TRBV11-2
clone size: NA
J gene: TRBJ2-5
CDR3 DNA: TGTGCCAGCAGCGGCGGGACAGGCGGCGGCGGGACCCAGTACTTC
CDR3 protein: CASSGGTGGGGTQYF

D gene: NA
V gene: TRBV12-3/TRBV12-4
clone size: many
J gene: TRBJ1-1
CDR3 DNA: TGTGCCAGCAGTTTACCGGGGATCGTCATTGAAGCTTTCTTT
CDR3 protein: CASSLPGIVIEAFF

D gene: TRBD1
V gene: TRBV20-1
clone size: NA
J gene: TRBJ2-7
CDR3 DNA: TGCAGTGCTAGATCTGGGACAGGGCGCTACGAGCAGTACTTC
CDR3 protein: CSARSGTGRYEQYF

D gene: NA
V gene: TRBV12-3/TRBV12-4
clone size: NA
J gene: TRBJ2-3
CDR3 DNA: TGTGCCAGCAGTTTAAAAATTTATACGCAGTATTTT
CDR3 protein: CASSLKIYTQYF

D gene: TRBD1
V gene: TRBV7-2
clone size: many
J gene: TRBJ1-3
CDR3 DNA: TGTGCCAGCAGCTTAGTTGGACAGGGGGGAAACACCATATATTTT
CDR3 protein: CASSLVGQGGNTIYF

D gene: NA
V gene: TRBV9
clone size: few
J gene: TRBJ1-3
CDR3 DNA: TGTGCCAGCAGCGTAGACGTAGGCTCTGGAAACACCATATATTTT
CDR3 protein: CASSVDVGSGNTIYF

D gene: NA
V gene: TRBV2
clone size: NA
J gene: TRBJ1-5
CDR3 DNA: TGTGCCAGCAGTGCCCAAACTAATCAGCCCCAGCATTTT
CDR3 protein: CASSAQTNQPQHF

D gene: TRBD2
V gene: TRBV10-2
clone size: few
J gene: TRBJ2-5
CDR3 DNA: TGCGCCAGCAGTGTCCCCAGCGGGGTACAAGAGACCCAGTACTTC
CDR3 protein: CASSVPSGVQETQYF

D gene: NA
V gene: TRBV29-1
clone size: few
J gene: TRBJ2-2
CDR3 DNA: TGCAGCGTTGAAGGGCAGAACACCGGGGAGCTGTTTTTT
CDR3 protein: CSVEGQNTGELFF

D gene: TRBD2
V gene: TRBV4-1
clone size: many
J gene: TRBJ2-7
CDR3 DNA: TGCGCCAGCAGCCAGATTAGCGGGTACGAGCAGTACTTC
CDR3 protein: CASSQISGYEQYF

D gene: TRBD2
V gene: TRBV27
clone size: many
J gene: TRBJ2-1
CDR3 DNA: TGTGCCAGCAGGCTAGCGGGAGTAGGGCAGTTCTTC
CDR3 protein: CASRLAGVGQFF

D gene: NA
V gene: TRBV28
clone size: many
J gene: TRBJ1-5
CDR3 DNA: TGTGCCAGCAGTCCAAAGACAGCCTATAGCAATCAGCCCCAGCATTTT
CDR3 protein: CASSPKTAYSNQPQHF

D gene: NA
V gene: TRBV28
clone size: NA
J gene: TRBJ2-3
CDR3 DNA: TGTGCCATCGAAAGGGGAGATACGCAGTATTTT
CDR3 protein: CAIERGDTQYF

D gene: TRBD1
V gene: TRBV5-1
clone size: many
J gene: TRBJ2-7
CDR3 DNA: TGCGCCAGCAGCTTGGGGACAGGGGCTTACGAGCAGTACTTC
CDR3 protein: CASSLGTGAYEQYF

D gene: TRBD2
V gene: TRBV30
clone size: NA
J gene: TRBJ2-3
CDR3 DNA: TGTGCCTGGGGTCCGGGACTAGCGGGAGTTGGCGCAGATACGCAGTATTTT
CDR3 protein: CAWGPGLAGVGADTQYF

D gene: NA
V gene: TRBV12-3/TRBV12-4
clone size: few
J gene: TRBJ1-2
CDR3 DNA: TGTGCCAGCAGCCCCCGGCGAGGGGGGATTCGACCTATGGGCTACACCTTC
CDR3 protein: CASSPRRGGIRPMGYTF

D gene: NA
V gene: TRBV5-1
clone size: few
J gene: TRBJ1-2
CDR3 DNA: TGCGCCAGCAGCTTGGAAGGGACGGAGTATGGCTACACCTTC
CDR3 protein: CASSLEGTEYGYTF

D gene: NA
V gene: TRBV25-1
clone size: NA
J gene: TRBJ2-1
CDR3 DNA: TGTGCCAGCAGGACTTATCGGGCCGAGCAGTTCTTC
CDR3 protein: CASRTYRAEQFF

D gene: NA
V gene: TRBV29-1
clone size: many
J gene: TRBJ2-7
CDR3 DNA: TGCAGCGTCTCCAAGGGCACTGGGTTCTACGAGCAGTACTTC
CDR3 protein: CSVSKGTGFYEQYF

D gene: TRBD2
V gene: TRBV7-2
clone size: many
J gene: TRBJ2-6
CDR3 DNA: TGTGCCAGCAGCTTAGAAGGGACTAGCGGGCCGATTCTGGGGGCCAACGTCCTGACTTTC
CDR3 protein: CASSLEGTSGPILGANVLTF

D gene: TRBD2
V gene: TRBV28
clone size: NA
J gene: TRBJ2-3
CDR3 DNA: TGTGCCAGCAGTTTAAGGCTAGCGGGAGCTGATACGCAGTATTTT
CDR3 protein: CASSLRLAGADTQYF

D gene: NA
V gene: TRBV14
clone size: many
J gene: TRBJ2-7
CDR3 DNA: TGTGCCAGCAGCCAAGATATAGAAAGACCCGAAGACGAGCAGTACTTC
CDR3 protein: CASSQDIERPEDEQYF

D gene: NA
V gene: TRBV7-8
clone size: many
J gene: TRBJ2-7
CDR3 DNA: TGTGCCAGCAGCGGAAGTGAGGCGGGCCACTACGAGCAGTACTTC
CDR3 protein: CASSGSEAGHYEQYF

D gene: NA
V gene: TRBV20-1
clone size: many
J gene: TRBJ2-1
CDR3 DNA: TGCAGTGCTCCTTCCTCACTAGTCTCGGATGAGCAGTTCTTC
CDR3 protein: CSAPSSLVSDEQFF

D gene: TRBD2
V gene: TRBV7-9
clone size: few
J gene: TRBJ2-1
CDR3 DNA: TGTGCCAGCACAACCGGGACTAGCGGGAGCAATGAGCAGTTCTTC
CDR3 protein: CASTTGTSGSNEQFF

D gene: NA
V gene: TRBV6-6
clone size: many
J gene: TRBJ2-5
CDR3 DNA: TGTGCCAGCAGCCGACAGTCGGAGACCCAGTACTTC
CDR3 protein: CASSRQSETQYF

D gene: NA
V gene: TRBV6-2/TRBV6-3
clone size: once
J gene: TRBJ1-5
CDR3 DNA: TGTGCCAGCAGCTACGCGGGAACCCAGCCCCAGCATTTT
CDR3 protein: CASSYAGTQPQHF

D gene: TRBD1
V gene: TRBV28
clone size: NA
J gene: TRBJ2-7
CDR3 DNA: TGTGCCAGCAGTTTATCCGACAGGGATCGGTACTTC
CDR3 protein: CASSLSDRDRYF

D gene: NA
V gene: TRBV6-1
clone size: many
J gene: TRBJ2-1
CDR3 DNA: TGTGCCAGCAGTGAAAGAGGGGCTGGCGGGACGTTCTCCTACAATGAGCAGTTCTTC
CDR3 protein: CASSERGAGGTFSYNEQFF

D gene: NA
V gene: TRBV12-3/TRBV12-4
clone size: few
J gene: TRBJ2-3
CDR3 DNA: TGTGCCAGCAGTTTAGCGGGAAACACAGATACGCAGTATTTT
CDR3 protein: CASSLAGNTDTQYF

D gene: TRBD1
V gene: TRBV9
clone size: NA
J gene: TRBJ2-4
CDR3 DNA: TGTGCCAGCAGCGTGGGGGACAGCCGCTCGAACATTCAGTACTTC
CDR3 protein: CASSVGDSRSNIQYF

D gene: NA
V gene: TRBV4-1
clone size: many
J gene: TRBJ2-3
CDR3 DNA: TGCGCCAGCAGTGGGGCGGGACAGAGCACAGATACGCAGTATTTT
CDR3 protein: CASSGAGQSTDTQYF

D gene: NA
V gene: TRBV12-3/TRBV12-4
clone size: many
J gene: TRBJ2-5
CDR3 DNA: TGTGCCAGCCAACAACTGGGACAAGAGACCCAGTACTTC
CDR3 protein: CASQQLGQETQYF

D gene: NA
V gene: TRBV28
clone size: NA
J gene: TRBJ2-1
CDR3 DNA: TGTGCCAGCAGTCCCCGTTATAACAATGAGCAGTTCTTC
CDR3 protein: CASSPRYNNEQFF

D gene: TRBD1
V gene: TRBV28
clone size: NA
J gene: TRBJ2-5
CDR3 DNA: TGTGCCAGCAGTTTGGGACAGGCGAGACGGACCCAGTACTTC
CDR3 protein: CASSLGQARRTQYF

D gene: TRBD1
V gene: TRBV7-8
clone size: many
J gene: TRBJ2-7
CDR3 DNA: TGTGCCAGCAGCTTGGACAGGGCAGGGGAGCAGTACTTC
CDR3 protein: CASSLDRAGEQYF

D gene: NA
V gene: TRBV6-1
clone size: NA
J gene: TRBJ2-5
CDR3 DNA: TGTGCCAGCCGGGCGGGAAAAGAGACCCAGTACTTC
CDR3 protein: CASRAGKETQYF

D gene: NA
V gene: TRBV7-8
clone size: NA
J gene: TRBJ2-6
CDR3 DNA: TGTGCCAGCAGCCCCAAGGGCAGGGCTGGGGCCAACGTCCTGACTTTC
CDR3 protein: CASSPKGRAGANVLTF

D gene: TRBD2
V gene: TRBV6-1
clone size: many
J gene: TRBJ2-1
CDR3 DNA: TGTGCCAGCAGCGAAGGTTGGCTAGCGGGTGACAATGAGCAGTTCTTC
CDR3 protein: CASSEGWLAGDNEQFF

D gene: NA
V gene: TRBV29-1
clone size: NA
J gene: TRBJ1-2
CDR3 DNA: TGCAGCGTCCGCGCGGACGGCTATGGCTACACCTTC
CDR3 protein: CSVRADGYGYTF